Below, one T cell receptor beta chain is given with its context. Its target is not known. PCR used 60 Vbeta primers and 13 Jbeta primers. Libraries were prepared by immunoSEQ multiplex PCR; TCRdb keeps only in-frame clonotypes and omits some of them. This table holds approximately 72,000 clones, 78% found once. The CDR3 runs 14 residues. The J segment lost 9 bases and the V segment lost 3 bases, leaving 6 bases of the junction unmatched. Germline V gives CDR1 LNHNV, CDR2 YYDKDF (reference sequence). The data were taken from a study of cytomegalovirus exposure and HLA in healthy donors. Study results and caveats: Some V segments (TRBV6-2 and TRBV6-3 among them) were excluded as indistinguishable. Most TCR beta V segments were productive about 87% or about 30% of the time in an earlier analysis. In a later analysis, across HLA loci, associated TCR counts were highest for DRB1, lowest for HLA-C. Across donors, sequencing depth was assumed by presence/absence analyses to be roughly uniform.

The receptor comes from a male donor in good health and CMV-seropositive. The V and J genes are TRBV15 and TRBJ2-1; TRBD2 matches 9 bases. The sequencing sample was made of PBMCs. In nucleotides, the CDR3 is TGTGCCACCAGCAGTCTAGCGGGGATGAGTGAGCAGTTCTTC. Protein product: CATSSLAGMSEQFF.